This TCR beta chain was captured by sequencing in a study of T cell clonotyping in hematopoietic cell transplantation. CDR3 length: 16 amino acids. Germline loops: CDR1 SGHAT, CDR2 FQNNGV. Trimming took 5 bases from V and 1 from J, leaving 17 bases between them. Details on this clone: Antigen: not known.

Profiled with immunoSEQ multiplex PCR; TCRdb holds only in-frame clones, not every one. The table records 29,000 or so clones, around nine tenths of them present only once. Recipients were bled about 28 days pretransplant and at posttransplant days 30, 100, 180. Findings of the study overall: CD4 and CD8 repertoire contributions could not be separated without sorting. Graft donor and pretransplant recipient Inverse Simpson Index values predicted broader posttransplant TCR diversity.

The receptor was derived from a female patient in her fifties or sixties who had an allogeneic stem cell transplant from a related donor, so the T cells may come from the graft donor. Some clones in this sample may be carry-over from other donors' samples. This chain uses TRBV11-2 with TRBJ1-1; D is unclear. Material: PBMCs, obtained 100 days after allogeneic stem cell transplant. CDR3 loop: CASSEMDPGWNTEAFF. The DNA for the CDR3 is TGTGCCAGCAGCGAGATGGACCCCGGGTGGAACACTGAAGCTTTCTTT.